This is a list of T cell receptor beta chains from one sample in a study of blood T cell repertoires in COVID-19. Using immunoSEQ multiplex PCR, the repertoire was profiled, and TCRdb retains in-frame clones only, with some absent. The table records around 400,000 clones, about 87% of them present only once. Source material: peripheral blood. Every receptor here comes from a woman aged 55-69 years with COVID-19, enrolled during active disease. CDR3s include the opening cysteine and the closing phenylalanine or tryptophan. D genes are given only for firm matches. Clone size is stated in some rows and not others, as once, few, many or a class when expanded.

. TRBJ1-2 . TRBV5-5 CASSLDAVFYGYTF TGTGCCAGCAGCTTGGACGCAGTCTTCTATGGCTACACCTTC
. TRBJ1-5 . TRBV4-1 CASSQEGGPGQPQHF TGCGCCAGCAGCCAAGAGGGGGGGCCTGGTCAGCCCCAGCATTTT
TRBD1 TRBJ2-5 . TRBV6-5 CASKMDRGETQYF TGTGCCAGCAAGATGGACAGGGGAGAGACCCAGTACTTC
. TRBJ1-2 . TRBV6-2/TRBV6-3 CASSYANGYTF TGTGCCAGCAGTTACGCGAATGGCTACACCTTC
. TRBJ2-2 . TRBV19 CAAGRGGTGELFF TGTGCCGCTGGGCGAGGGGGCACCGGGGAGCTGTTTTTT
. TRBJ2-1 few TRBV9 CASNEGQATYNEQFF TGTGCCAGCAATGAAGGTCAGGCTACCTACAATGAGCAGTTCTTC
. TRBJ2-7 . TRBV28 CASSSAAHEQYF TGTGCCAGCAGTTCAGCGGCCCACGAGCAGTACTTC
. TRBJ1-2 many TRBV5-5 CASSLSTVDFGYTF TGTGCCAGCAGCCTATCGACGGTTGACTTCGGCTACACCTTC
. TRBJ2-3 once TRBV19 CASSIVGATDTQYF TGTGCCAGTAGTATTGTCGGAGCCACAGATACGCAGTATTTT
TRBD2 TRBJ2-3 once TRBV24-1 CATSDPGLAGGFGPDTQYF TGTGCCACCAGTGACCCGGGACTAGCGGGGGGTTTTGGCCCAGATACGCAGTATTTT
. TRBJ2-7 . TRBV3-1/TRBV3-2 CASSQGRTRTYEQYF TGTGCCAGCAGCCAAGGTAGGACAAGGACCTACGAGCAGTACTTC
. TRBJ2-4 . TRBV12-3/TRBV12-4 CASIKLAKNIQYF TGTGCCAGCATCAAACTAGCCAAAAACATTCAGTACTTC
TRBD1 TRBJ2-7 . TRBV5-5 CASTNLQGIHEQYF TGTGCCAGCACAAACTTACAGGGGATTCACGAGCAGTACTTC
. TRBJ2-1 once TRBV5-1 CASSSPEGDNEQFF TGCGCCAGCAGCTCGCCTGAGGGGGACAATGAGCAGTTCTTC
. TRBJ1-3 . TRBV3-1/TRBV3-2 CASRFTGGNTIYF TGTGCCAGCAGGTTCACAGGGGGAAACACCATATATTTT
. TRBJ2-5 . TRBV6-5 CASSSRQTHLRETQYF TGTGCCAGCAGTTCCCGACAGACCCACCTGCGGGAGACCCAGTACTTC